The rows below give T cell receptor beta chains drawn from one sample of a study of blood T cell repertoires in COVID-19. Here immunoSEQ multiplex PCR was the method, and the copy in TCRdb shows in-frame clones only, minus some. The table includes roughly 300,000 clones, more than 75% detected once. Sequenced material: peripheral blood. These receptors were collected from a woman aged 45-65 years with acute or convalescent COVID-19. Each CDR3 is given with its conserved first and last residue. Fields, in order: D gene, V gene, J gene, clone size, CDR3 DNA, CDR3 protein. A D gene is named only where the DNA matches it firmly. Expanded clones get a size class; other rows say once, few or many, or leave the size out.

>TRBD1|TRBV7-8|TRBJ2-7|-
TGTGCCAGCAGCCTCCCCGGGACAGGGGGCTCCTACGAGCAGTACTTC
CASSLPGTGGSYEQYF
>TRBD2|TRBV6-6|TRBJ2-5|-
TGTGCCAGCCTGCTGCCGGAGGCGGGAGGAGAGACCCAGTACTTC
CASLLPEAGGETQYF
>-|TRBV28|TRBJ2-7|-
TGTGCCAGCAGTTCTTACTCCTACGAGCAGTACTTC
CASSSYSYEQYF
>-|TRBV19|TRBJ2-7|-
TGTGCCAGTAGTATAATGGGGAGCACCTACGAGCAGTACTTC
CASSIMGSTYEQYF
>TRBD1|TRBV3-1/TRBV3-2|TRBJ1-2|-
TGTGCCGCACAACAGGGGAGATCGGGCGGCTACACCTTC
CAAQQGRSGGYTF
>TRBD2|TRBV7-2|TRBJ2-3|-
TGTGCCAGCAGCTCGTCGACTAGCTGGGGGGATACGCAGTATTTT
CASSSSTSWGDTQYF
>TRBD1|TRBV27|TRBJ2-7|-
TGTGCCAGCAGTTCCCTGACAGGGAGCTACGAGCAGTACTTC
CASSSLTGSYEQYF
>-|TRBV15|TRBJ2-5|-
TGTGCCACCAGCAGAGAAACAGGGCAAGAGACCCAGTACTTC
CATSRETGQETQYF
>-|TRBV28|TRBJ2-1|-
TGTGCCAGCAGTTTAGTAGGGGAGGCCCACTACAATGAGCAGTTCTTC
CASSLVGEAHYNEQFF
>-|TRBV5-1|TRBJ2-1|-
TGCGCCAGCAGGGCACAGGGTTCCTACAATGAGCAGTTCTTC
CASRAQGSYNEQFF
>TRBD2|TRBV2|TRBJ2-4|-
TGTGCCAGCAGTGAAAGGGCGGGAGGGCCCAAAAACATTCAGTACTTC
CASSERAGGPKNIQYF
>-|TRBV9|TRBJ1-3|-
TGTGCCAGCACCCAGGGCAGCTCTGGAAACACCATATATTTT
CASTQGSSGNTIYF
>TRBD2|TRBV9|TRBJ2-3|-
TGTGCCAGCAGCGTAATTGGGTTGCGGGAGGGAGGCCGCACAGATACGCAGTATTTT
CASSVIGLREGGRTDTQYF
>TRBD2|TRBV11-2|TRBJ2-1|-
TGTGCCAGCAGCTTACGTGGACTAGCGGGAGCTTGGCATGAGCAGTTCTTC
CASSLRGLAGAWHEQFF
>TRBD1|TRBV5-1|TRBJ2-2|-
TGCGCCAGCAGCTATCCCGTCAGGGGGATCAGCGGGGAGCTGTTTTTT
CASSYPVRGISGELFF
>-|TRBV9|TRBJ2-7|-
TGTGCCAGCAGCGTAGCTGGGAATGACTACGAGCAATACTTC
CASSVAGNDYEQYF
>TRBD2|TRBV7-6|TRBJ2-1|-
TGTGCCAGCAGCCACCCAGCGGGGGGGAGCGGGAGGGCCGGGAATGAGCAGTTCTTC
CASSHPAGGSGRAGNEQFF
>TRBD1|TRBV7-9|TRBJ1-5|-
TGTGCCAGCAGCATACAGGGGAGCGATCAGCCCCAGCATTTT
CASSIQGSDQPQHF
>-|TRBV6-5|TRBJ1-1|-
TGTGCCAGCAGTCAGACAGGCGGCACTGAAGCTTTCTTT
CASSQTGGTEAFF
>TRBD2|TRBV7-3|TRBJ2-1|once
TGTGCCAGCAGCTTGAGGACTAGCTTGGGTCATGAGCAGTTCTTC
CASSLRTSLGHEQFF
>TRBD1|TRBV9|TRBJ1-6|-
TGTGCCAGCAGCATGCAGACAGGGCTTATTTCACCCCTCCACTTT
CASSMQTGLISPLHF
>-|TRBV18|TRBJ1-6|-
TGTGCCAGCTCACTACTGGACAGTGGCTATAATTCACCCCTCCACTTT
CASSLLDSGYNSPLHF
>TRBD1|TRBV5-1|TRBJ1-1|once
TGCGCCAGCAGCTTGGTGGGACAGGGGAGTTCTGAAGCTTTCTTT
CASSLVGQGSSEAFF
>TRBD2|TRBV5-1|TRBJ2-7|-
TGCGCCAGCAGCCCCTGGACTAGCGGGAGGGCCGGAGAGCAGTACTTC
CASSPWTSGRAGEQYF
>-|TRBV14|TRBJ1-4|-
TGTGCCAGCAGCCTGGGCCTCCGGGAAAAACTGTTTTTT
CASSLGLREKLFF
>-|TRBV15|TRBJ2-7|-
TGTGCCACCAGAGAACAGGTCTCCTACGAGCAGTACTTC
CATREQVSYEQYF
>-|TRBV12-3/TRBV12-4|TRBJ1-2|-
TGTGCCACCTGGAACCGAGGAAATGGCTACACCTTC
CATWNRGNGYTF
>-|TRBV29-1|TRBJ2-2|-
TGCAGCGCCCAGGAGGTTCCGCCTATCACCGGGGAGCTGTTTTTT
CSAQEVPPITGELFF
>TRBD1|TRBV27|TRBJ2-5|-
TGTGCCAGCAGTTCCCGACGGCTTACAGGGGGAGAGACCCAGTACTTC
CASSSRRLTGGETQYF
>TRBD2|TRBV18|TRBJ2-2|-
TGTGCCAGCTCACCAATCGCGGGAGGGGGAACCGGGGAGCTGTTTTTT
CASSPIAGGGTGELFF
>TRBD1|TRBV6-5|TRBJ2-7|-
TGTGCCAGCAGTTCCGGGACAGGGACCTACGAGCAGTACTTC
CASSSGTGTYEQYF
>TRBD1|TRBV24-1|TRBJ2-7|-
TGTGCCACCAGTGATTTAGGGACAGATGGAATCTACGAGCAGTACTTC
CATSDLGTDGIYEQYF
>-|TRBV19|TRBJ2-7|-
TGTGCCAGTAGTGCCCGGGACAAGTACGAGCAGTACTTC
CASSARDKYEQYF
>TRBD1|TRBV11-3|TRBJ2-5|-
TGTGCCAGCAGCTCTCCCGGACAGGGGGTCCAAGAGACCCAGTACTTC
CASSSPGQGVQETQYF
>TRBD1|TRBV6-6|TRBJ1-6|-
TGTGCCAGCAGTTACACACGGGACAGGGGAAATTCACCCCTCCACTTT
CASSYTRDRGNSPLHF
>-|TRBV9|TRBJ1-1|-
TGTGCCAGCAGCTCCCACTTGAACACTGAAGCTTTCTTT
CASSSHLNTEAFF
>-|TRBV3-1/TRBV3-2|TRBJ2-1|-
TGTGCCAGCAGCCAAAGGGAACAGGCTTTTGAGCAGTTCTTC
CASSQREQAFEQFF
>TRBD2|TRBV6-2/TRBV6-3|TRBJ2-3|-
TGTGCCAGCAGTTACTCGATTGTCGGGGGGAGCACAGATACGCAGTATTTT
CASSYSIVGGSTDTQYF
>TRBD1|TRBV28|TRBJ2-2|-
TGTGCCAGCAGTTTTTTGAGGTGGGGACAGGGGAACACCGGGGAGCTGTTTTTT
CASSFLRWGQGNTGELFF
>-|TRBV5-1|TRBJ2-3|-
TGCGCCAGCAGCTTTGGCACGGGAGTCACAGATACGCAGTATTTT
CASSFGTGVTDTQYF
>TRBD1|TRBV5-5|TRBJ2-7|-
TGTGCCAGCAGGGCCGGGACAGGGTACGAGCAGTACTTC
CASRAGTGYEQYF
>-|TRBV3-1/TRBV3-2|TRBJ2-7|-
TGTGCCAGCAGCCAACCGAGAGAACGGGAGACGGCCTACGAGCAGTACTTC
CASSQPRERETAYEQYF
>TRBD1|TRBV9|TRBJ2-2|-
TGTGCCAGCAGCAAAGGGGGACAGGGGATGACCGGGGAGCTGTTTTTT
CASSKGGQGMTGELFF
>TRBD1|TRBV28|TRBJ2-7|-
TGTGCCAGCAGTCCGACTTCGGGGACAGGGGGGGCCTACGAGCAGTACTTC
CASSPTSGTGGAYEQYF
>-|TRBV15|TRBJ2-3|-
TGTGCCACCAGCAGAGATCCAGAGCGGCTTAGCACAGATACGCAGTATTTT
CATSRDPERLSTDTQYF
>TRBD2|TRBV3-1/TRBV3-2|TRBJ2-1|-
TGTGCCAGCCCACCCGGGACTAGTATCCCTGAGCAGTTCTTC
CASPPGTSIPEQFF
>TRBD1|TRBV2|TRBJ1-6|-
TGTGCCAGCAGTGGGGACAGCTATTCACCCCTCCACTTT
CASSGDSYSPLHF
>TRBD1|TRBV6-5|TRBJ2-1|-
TGTGCCAGCAGTTCCCACCCAGGGGGCGCAAATAATGAGCAGTTCTTC
CASSSHPGGANNEQFF
>TRBD1|TRBV11-2|TRBJ2-7|-
TGTGCCAGCAGCTTTGACAGGGGGCCCAACGAGCAGTACTTC
CASSFDRGPNEQYF
>-|TRBV7-9|TRBJ2-5|-
TGTGCCAGCAGGAAGGGGGTATCAGAGACCCAGTACTTC
CASRKGVSETQYF
>TRBD1|TRBV11-1|TRBJ2-1|-
TGTGCCAGCAGCTTATCAGGGGGCGTTGGGGATGAGCAGTTCTTC
CASSLSGGVGDEQFF
>-|TRBV5-4|TRBJ2-6|-
TGTGCCAGCAGTCCGACACTCTCTGGGGCCAACGTCCTGACTTTC
CASSPTLSGANVLTF
>-|TRBV10-3|TRBJ1-5|-
TGTGCCATCAGTGAGTCGAGGAGGGACGACAATCAGCCCCAGCATTTT
CAISESRRDDNQPQHF
>-|TRBV5-4|TRBJ1-2|-
TGTGCCAGCAGCGAAGGACAAGAAGCTAACTATGGCTACACCTTC
CASSEGQEANYGYTF
>TRBD1|TRBV27|TRBJ2-1|-
TGTGCCAGCAGTCGACAGGGCCCCCAGGATGAGCAGTTCTTC
CASSRQGPQDEQFF